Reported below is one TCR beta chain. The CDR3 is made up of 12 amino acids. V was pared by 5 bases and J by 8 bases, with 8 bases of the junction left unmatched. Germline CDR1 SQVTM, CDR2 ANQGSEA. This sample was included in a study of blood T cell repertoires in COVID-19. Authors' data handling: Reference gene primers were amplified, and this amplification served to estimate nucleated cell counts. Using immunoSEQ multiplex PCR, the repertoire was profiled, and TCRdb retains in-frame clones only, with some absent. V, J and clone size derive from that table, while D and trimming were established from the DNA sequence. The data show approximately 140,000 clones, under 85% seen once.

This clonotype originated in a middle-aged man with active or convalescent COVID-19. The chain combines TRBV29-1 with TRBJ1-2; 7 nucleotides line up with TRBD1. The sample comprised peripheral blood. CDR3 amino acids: CSVFDRVSGYTF. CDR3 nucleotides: TGCAGCGTTTTCGACAGGGTATCGGGCTACACCTTC. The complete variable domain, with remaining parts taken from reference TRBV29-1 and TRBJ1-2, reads SAVISQKPSRDICQRGTSLTIQCQVDSQVTMMFWYRQQPGQSLTLIATANQGSEATYESGFVIDKFPISRPNLTFSTLTVSNMSPEDSSIYLCSVFDRVSGYTFGSGTRLTVV.